This TCR beta chain is drawn from a study of cytomegalovirus exposure and HLA in healthy donors. The wider study: A subsequent analysis stated that the roughly 130 validation repertoires were run on the same platform as the approximately 660 first-cohort repertoires.

The table came from immunoSEQ multiplex PCR; TCRdb's copy has only in-frame clones and leaves some out. The sample records some 59,000 clones, 89% being singletons. Sequenced sample: PBMCs. The sequence came from a woman aged 18-30 years in good health and CMV-seronegative.

The CDR3 loop is CASRTHGGGGGPLHF. The CDR3 DNA is TGTGCCAGCAGGACCCACGGGGGCGGCGGGGGACCCCTCCACTTT. This chain links TRBV6-1 with TRBJ1-6, with D maybe TRBD1 (6 bases). V lost 6 bases and J 12 bases, leaving 21 bases between the germline ends. CDR3 length: 15 amino acids. Germline CDR1 is MNHNS and CDR2 is SASEGT.